Presented here are 30 T cell receptor beta chains from one specimen sequenced in a study of T cell changes during pregnancy in multiple sclerosis. Only in-frame clones appear in the TCRdb table, and some are missing; sequencing was by immunoSEQ multiplex PCR. The data contain about 40,000 clones, more than 90% of them singletons. The starting material was peripheral blood, obtained before pregnancy. The receptors originated from a female donor with multiple sclerosis, enrolled in a pregnancy study.

This clone has more than one count but fewer than ten. The J gene is TRBJ2-2, the V gene TRBV7-3; TRBD1 aligns across 10 bases. The germline V gene encodes CDR1 SGHTA and CDR2 FQGTGA. The V segment lost 5 bases and the J segment 5 bases; nucleotides outside the gene matches: 2. CDR3 length equals 14 residues. The CDR3 loop reads CASSPGQGTGELFF. CDR3 nucleotide sequence: TGTGCCAGCAGCCCGGGACAGGGGACCGGGGAGCTGTTTTTT. Drawing the rest from reference TRBV7-3 and TRBJ2-2, the complete variable domain is GAGVSQTPSNKVTEKGKYVELRCDPISGHTALYWYRQSLGQGPEFLIYFQGTGAADDSGLPNDRFFAVRPEGSVSTLKIQRTERGDSAVYLCASSPGQGTGELFFGEGSRLTVL.

The chain has TRBV4-2 and TRBJ2-7; 8 nucleotides match TRBD2. Trimming at V came to 3 bases and at J to 0 bases, leaving 7 bases not matched to a gene. This CDR3 contains 16 residues. Germline loops: CDR1 LGHNA, CDR2 YNFKEQ. The CDR3 sequence is CASSHDSGALSYEQYF. In nucleotides, the CDR3 is TGTGCCAGCAGCCATGATAGCGGGGCGCTCTCCTACGAGCAGTACTTC.

This chain uses TRBV30 with TRBJ2-3, with 7 bases fitting TRBD2. The length of the CDR3 is 12 residues. Trimming cost V 5 bases and J 2 bases; bases outside gene matches: 1. Germline V gene data show CDR1 as GTSNPN and CDR2 as SVGIG (reference sequence). CDR3 sequence (DNA): TGTGCCTGGGGGGACTACACAGATACGCAGTATTTT. As protein: CAWGDYTDTQYF. Full variable domain (remainder filled in from reference TRBV30 and TRBJ2-3): SQTIHQWPATLVQPVGSPLSLECTVEGTSNPNLYWYRQAAGRGLQLLFYSVGIGQISSEVPQNLSASRPQDRQFILSSKKLLLSDSGFYLCAWGDYTDTQYFGPGTRLTVL.

This chain connects TRBV19 to TRBJ1-5, with D perhaps matching TRBD1 (6 bases). The CDR3 is made up of 14 amino acids. Germline lookup yields CDR1 LNHDA and CDR2 SQIVND (reference sequence). With 5 bases removed from V and 2 bases from J, the gap between germline ends came to 10 bases. CDR3 in DNA: TGTGCCAGTAGTGAACAGGGAGGCAATCAGCCCCAGCATTTT. Amino acid sequence: CASSEQGGNQPQHF.

V is TRBV28 and J is TRBJ2-1; 7 nucleotides align to TRBD1. The CDR3 consists of 15 residues. CDR1 and CDR2 from the germline V gene are MDHEN and SYDVKM. The ends lost 6 bases at V and 2 bases at J; junction bases unmatched: 7. The DNA of the CDR3 is TGTGCCAGCAGCCCCGGGACAGCGACCTACAATGAGCAGTTCTTC. Its translation is CASSPGTATYNEQFF.

This clone was found once. V usage is TRBV9 and J usage is TRBJ2-3; possibly TRBD1 for D (5 bases). Trimming removed 4 bases at V and 0 bases at J, with 15 bases between. Per germline, CDR1 SGDLS and CDR2 YYNGEE. CDR3 length: 16 amino acids. CDR3 DNA: TGTGCCAGCAGCCCCTCGACAGTTTTCAGCACAGATACGCAGTATTTT. The encoded protein is CASSPSTVFSTDTQYF. The full variable domain, in which reference TRBV9 and TRBJ2-3 provide the parts outside the CDR3, is DSGVTQTPKHLITATGQRVTLRCSPRSGDLSVYWYQQSLDQGLQFLIQYYNGEERAKGNILERFSAQQFPDLHSELNLSSLELGDSALYFCASSPSTVFSTDTQYFGPGTRLTVL.

The genes are TRBV27 and TRBJ1-3; D is undetermined. The ends were cut back, 6 bases at V and 10 bases at J, with 13 bases in the middle. Per the germline V gene, CDR1 is MNHEY and CDR2 is SMNVEV (reference sequence). The CDR3 length is 12 residues. The CDR3 nucleotides are TGTGCCAGCAGGGGCCCAGCGGAAACCATATATTTT. This translates into CASRGPAETIYF.

The V and J genes are TRBV4-2 and TRBJ2-3; possible D gene TRBD2, 6 bases. CDR1 and CDR2 from the germline V gene are LGHNA and YNFKEQ. The CDR3 loop spans 14 amino acids. Trimming removed 1 base at V and 4 bases at J, with 9 bases between. CDR3 region: CASSQGRAADTQYF. CDR3 coding DNA: TGTGCCAGCAGCCAAGGGAGGGCGGCAGATACGCAGTATTTT.

This sequence joins TRBV15 and TRBJ2-7, with 11 bases matching TRBD1. In germline, CDR1 is LNHNV, CDR2 YYDKDF (reference sequence). The CDR3 contains 15 residues. The J segment lost 4 bases and the V segment lost 2 bases, leaving 4 bases of the junction unmatched. In DNA form, the CDR3 reads TGTGCCACCAGCAGAAGGACAGGGGGCAGATACGAGCAGTACTTC. Translating it yields CATSRRTGGRYEQYF.

The chain has TRBV20-1 and TRBJ2-5; unclear D gene. The CDR3 contains 10 residues. The germline gives CDR1 DFQATT, CDR2 SNEGSKA (reference sequence). V lost 5 bases and J lost 2, with 3 bases in between. The CDR3 loop reads CSAPQETQYF. As DNA, the CDR3 is TGCAGTGCTCCTCAAGAGACCCAGTACTTC.

The rearrangement uses TRBV10-1 and TRBJ2-1, with 8 bases fitting TRBD1. Germline lookup yields CDR1 WNHNN and CDR2 SYGVQD (reference sequence). The V and J ends lost 2 bases and 7 bases, in that order; junction bases with no gene match: 4. CDR3 size: 14 residues. Here the CDR3 reads CASSEGRGLNEQFF. CDR3 bases: TGCGCCAGCAGTGAGGGCAGGGGGCTTAATGAGCAGTTCTTC.

This clone was observed a handful of times. The chain joins TRBV10-1 to TRBJ1-2; unclear D gene. This CDR3 contains 13 residues. From germline, CDR1 is WNHNN and CDR2 SYGVQD (reference sequence). V was pared by 3 bases and J by 3 bases, with 8 bases between. CDR3 sequence: CASSDDTDYGYTF. The CDR3 DNA reads as TGCGCCAGCAGTGACGACACCGACTATGGCTACACCTTC.

The rearrangement links TRBV6-4 to TRBJ2-1, with 14 bases lining up with TRBD2. Germline trimming cut 4 bases from V and 8 bases from J; bases unmatched to any gene: 7. This CDR3 has 16 amino acids. In germline, CDR1 is MRHNA, CDR2 SNTAGT. Written as DNA, the CDR3 is TGTGCCAGCAGTGCCTCCGGGACTAGCGGGAGTGATGAGCAGTTCTTC. Translation: CASSASGTSGSDEQFF.

The CDR3 protein is CASSPPGGSTEAFF. CDR3 DNA: TGTGCCAGCAGTCCACCGGGGGGGAGCACTGAAGCTTTCTTT. This sequence joins TRBV28 and TRBJ1-1, with D possibly TRBD1 on 5 matching bases. The CDR3 totals 14 residues. V lost 5 bases and J lost 4, with 14 bases in between. The germline gives CDR1 MDHEN, CDR2 SYDVKM.

The rearrangement uses TRBV5-5 and TRBJ1-2; 9 bases line up with TRBD1. V lost 4 bases to trimming and J lost 4 bases; unmatched junction nucleotides: 11. Per the germline V gene, CDR1 is SGHKS and CDR2 is YYEKEE (reference sequence). CDR3 size: 16 residues. As DNA, the CDR3 is TGTGCCAGCAGCCCCCTGAACAGGGGGCTGGGCTATGGCTACACCTTC. Its translation is CASSPLNRGLGYGYTF.

This clone was detected only once. The chain uses TRBV9 and TRBJ2-5, with 8 bases aligning to TRBD1. CDR1 and CDR2 (germline): SGDLS, YYNGEE. This CDR3 has 16 amino acids. V lost 1 base, J lost 4 bases, and 9 bases stayed unmatched. The CDR3 DNA is TGTGCCAGCAGCGTACAAACAGGGGGGAAGGGAGAGACCCAGTACTTC. Translating it yields CASSVQTGGKGETQYF.

The chain combines TRBV5-6 with TRBJ2-5, with 9 nucleotides matching TRBD2. The better agreement between TRBJ2-7 and the DNA end casts doubt on the J call. Germline CDR1 and CDR2: SGHDT and YYEEEE. The CDR3 totals 14 residues. The CDR3 sequence: CASTLAGDPYEQYF. DNA of the CDR3: TGTGCCAGCACCTTAGCGGGAGATCCCTACGAGCAGTACTTC.

A single count supports this clone. CDR3 DNA sequence: TGTGCTAGTGGTTTGGGACTAGCGGGAGAGACCCAGTACTTC. Translation gives CASGLGLAGETQYF. The chain joins TRBV12-5 to TRBJ2-5, with 10 bases that match TRBD2. Germline V CDR1 and CDR2: LGHNT, FRNRAP. The CDR3 has 14 amino acids. V shed 1 base, J shed 4 bases, and the junction held 0 bases outside the gene matches.

This clone was found once. V is TRBV27 and J is TRBJ2-7; 9 bases fit TRBD1. The CDR3 has 13 residues. CDR1 MNHEY and CDR2 SMNVEV come from the germline V gene (reference sequence). J lost 3 bases, V lost 6 bases, and 3 bases had no gene match. The CDR3 nucleotides read TGTGCCAGCAGACCGGGACAGGGCTACGAGCAGTACTTC. Encoded protein: CASRPGQGYEQYF.

This sequence joins TRBV9 and TRBJ1-1; D unclear. Germline loops: CDR1 SGDLS, CDR2 YYNGEE. V gave up 3 bases and J gave up 2 bases, with 14 bases separating them. This CDR3 spans 15 amino acids. The CDR3 DNA reads TGTGCCAGCAGCGGGTCGACGGGATTCAACACTGAAGCTTTCTTT. Translated: CASSGSTGFNTEAFF.

The chain is built from TRBV1 and TRBJ2-3; TRBD2, as called in the table, went unchecked against the DNA. TRBV1 is designated a pseudogene. The CDR3 runs to 14 residues. The CDR3 loop is CTSSQADYADTQYF. CDR3 nucleotides: TGCACCAGCAGCCAAGCAGACTACGCAGATACGCAGTATTTT.

This chain links TRBV13 with TRBJ2-1; 11 bases align to TRBD2. CDR3 length: 14 residues. The J segment lost 7 bases and the V segment lost 3 bases, leaving 2 bases of the junction unmatched. CDR1 is PRHDT and CDR2 is FYEKMQ in the germline V gene (reference sequence). The CDR3: CASSFRTSGNEQFF. The CDR3, as DNA: TGTGCCAGCAGCTTTCGGACTAGCGGGAATGAGCAGTTCTTC.

The chain recombines TRBV6-6 with TRBJ1-4; D is uncertain. The CDR3 is 16 amino acids. Trimming shortened V by 7 bases and J by 4 bases, and 19 bases separated the two germline ends. Germline CDR1 and CDR2: MNHNY and SVGAGI (reference sequence). The CDR3 loop is CASKPDRLTINEKLFF. For the CDR3, the DNA is TGTGCCAGCAAGCCAGATCGACTCACCATTAATGAAAAACTGTTTTTT.

By its share, this clone is medium-sized. The chain links TRBV5-4 to TRBJ1-3; 7 nucleotides match TRBD1. Germline CDR1 SGHNT, CDR2 YYREEE (reference sequence). With 3 bases clipped from V and 2 bases from J, the junction kept 8 bases outside the gene matches. The CDR3 has 16 amino acids. CDR3 bases: TGTGCCAGCAGCTGGGCGAATACAGGGGCTGGAAACACCATATATTTT. Translated: CASSWANTGAGNTIYF.

The V call is TRBV18, the J call TRBJ1-1; D not resolved. This CDR3 region has 15 residues. V gave up 0 bases and J gave up 10 bases, with 18 bases separating them. Germline V gene data show CDR1 as KGHSH and CDR2 as LQKENI. CDR3 loop: CASSPPQTDTFRAFF. The CDR3 bases are TGTGCCAGCTCACCACCACAAACTGACACGTTTAGAGCTTTCTTT.

A note on this clone: The junction departs from germline at one end; a sequencing error may be responsible. The chain combines TRBV10-3 with TRBJ2-4; D possibly corresponds to TRBD2 (5 bases). CDR1 and CDR2 from the germline V gene are ENHRY and SYGVKD. This CDR3 spans 14 amino acids. DNA of the CDR3: TGTGCCATCAGCGAGTCAACGGGAATCAGGAATCGGTACTTC. Amino acid sequence: CAISESTGIRNRYF.

The chain links TRBV6-1 to TRBJ2-3; 16 bases align to TRBD2. The CDR3 extends over 18 amino acids. Per germline, CDR1 MNHNS and CDR2 SASEGT. The ends lost 4 bases at V and 5 bases at J; junction bases unmatched: 9. The CDR3 protein is CASSAGTSGRAWVDTQYF. The CDR3 nucleotides are TGTGCCAGCAGTGCCGGGACTAGCGGGAGGGCCTGGGTAGATACGCAGTATTTT.

The chain uses TRBV6-5 and TRBJ2-3, with D unresolved. V dropped 0 bases and J dropped 0 bases, with 7 bases sitting between them. The V gene's germline CDR1 is MNHEY and CDR2 SVGAGI. There are 15 residues in the CDR3. The CDR3 coding sequence is TGTGCCAGCAGTTACTCGGGCGTAAGCACAGATACGCAGTATTTT. This encodes CASSYSGVSTDTQYF.

The chain has TRBV6-5 and TRBJ1-3; D possibly corresponds to TRBD1 (5 bases). The CDR3 has 15 residues. Between the trimmed V and J ends, which lost 0 bases and 9 bases, there was a span of 15 bases. Germline lookup yields CDR1 MNHEY and CDR2 SVGAGI. CDR3 bases: TGTGCCAGCAGTTACTCGGCAGGGTACTGGGGCACCATATATTTT. Its protein product is CASSYSAGYWGTIYF.

This chain joins TRBV6-6 and TRBJ1-2; D is possibly TRBD1 (6 bases). Between the trimmed V and J ends, which lost 2 bases and 4 bases, there was a span of 14 bases. Germline CDR1 MNHNY, CDR2 SVGAGI (reference sequence). The CDR3 sequence is 15 residues long. The CDR3 protein is CASSYSHRVSYGYTF. CDR3 sequence (DNA): TGTGCCAGCAGTTACAGTCACAGGGTTTCCTATGGCTACACCTTC.